This T cell receptor (beta chain) was found in a study of blood T cell repertoires in COVID-19. Authors' analysis steps: Counts of nucleated cells, estimated from reference gene primer amplification, were obtained. This table comes from immunoSEQ multiplex PCR, and its TCRdb copy is limited to in-frame clones, with some not included. From that table come the V and J calls and clone size; the DNA was used to work out D and trimming. This sample has over 250,000 clones, with roughly 90% found just once. The sequencing input was PBMCs or T cells enriched from blood (not recorded which). This TCR came from a woman aged 60-75 years who had recovered from COVID-19.

DNA for the CDR3: TGTGCCACTTCACAGGGTAGGGGTGAGCAGTACTTC. The encoded protein is CATSQGRGEQYF. The V call is TRBV27, the J call TRBJ2-7; TRBD1 might be the D (6 bases). V lost 10 bases and J 7 bases, leaving 17 bases between the germline ends. Per germline, CDR1 MNHEY and CDR2 SMNVEV (reference sequence). The CDR3 length is 12 residues.